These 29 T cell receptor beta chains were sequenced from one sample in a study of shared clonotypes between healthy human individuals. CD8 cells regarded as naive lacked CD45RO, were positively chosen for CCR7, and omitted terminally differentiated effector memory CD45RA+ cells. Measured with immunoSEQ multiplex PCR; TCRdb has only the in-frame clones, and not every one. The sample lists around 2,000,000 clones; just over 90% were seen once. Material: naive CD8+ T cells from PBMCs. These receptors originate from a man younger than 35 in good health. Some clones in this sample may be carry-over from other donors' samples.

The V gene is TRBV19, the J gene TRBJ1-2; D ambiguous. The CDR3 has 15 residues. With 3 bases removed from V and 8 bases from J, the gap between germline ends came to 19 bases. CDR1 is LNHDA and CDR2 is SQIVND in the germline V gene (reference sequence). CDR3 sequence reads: CASSMAGIRLGGYTF. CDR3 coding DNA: TGTGCCAGTAGTATGGCCGGGATCCGCTTAGGCGGCTACACCTTC.

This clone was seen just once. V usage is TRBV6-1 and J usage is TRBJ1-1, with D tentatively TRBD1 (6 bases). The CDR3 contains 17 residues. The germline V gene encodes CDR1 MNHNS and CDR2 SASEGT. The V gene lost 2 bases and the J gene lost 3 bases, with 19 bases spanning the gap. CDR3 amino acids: CASSELGGMGLDTEAFF. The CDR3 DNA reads TGTGCCAGCAGTGAATTAGGGGGGATGGGGCTAGACACTGAAGCTTTCTTT.

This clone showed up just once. As DNA, the CDR3 is TGTGCCAGTAGCCAAGCGGGAGGCGAGTCCTACGAGCAGTACTTC. Protein: CASSQAGGESYEQYF. The chain employs TRBV19 and TRBJ2-7; 9 nucleotides match TRBD2. CDR1 and CDR2 from the germline V gene are LNHDA and SQIVND (reference sequence). The CDR3 totals 15 residues. Trimming removed 6 bases from V and 1 base from J; junction bases left unmatched: 7.

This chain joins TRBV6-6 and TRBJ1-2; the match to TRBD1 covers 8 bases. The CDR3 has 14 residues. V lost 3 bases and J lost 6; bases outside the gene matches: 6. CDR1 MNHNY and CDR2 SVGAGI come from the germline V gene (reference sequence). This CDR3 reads CASSYSPGGDGYTF. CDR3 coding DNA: TGTGCCAGCAGTTATTCACCAGGGGGCGATGGCTACACCTTC.

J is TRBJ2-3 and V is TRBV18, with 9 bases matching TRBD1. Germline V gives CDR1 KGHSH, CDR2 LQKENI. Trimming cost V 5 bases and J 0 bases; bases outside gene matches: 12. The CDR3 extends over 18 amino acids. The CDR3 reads CASSYRDRDSESTDTQYF. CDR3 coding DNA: TGTGCCAGCTCATACCGGGACAGGGATTCGGAGAGCACAGATACGCAGTATTTT.

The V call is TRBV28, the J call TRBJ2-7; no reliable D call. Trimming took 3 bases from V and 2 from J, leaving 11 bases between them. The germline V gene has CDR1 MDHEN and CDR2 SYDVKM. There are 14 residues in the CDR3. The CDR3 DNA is TGTGCCAGCAGTTTGGTGTCAGGTCCCTACGAGCAGTACTTC. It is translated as CASSLVSGPYEQYF.

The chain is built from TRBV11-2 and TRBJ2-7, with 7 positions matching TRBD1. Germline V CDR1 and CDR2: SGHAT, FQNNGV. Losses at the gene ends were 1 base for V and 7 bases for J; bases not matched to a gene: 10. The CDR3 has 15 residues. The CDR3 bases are TGTGCCAGCAGCTTAGCACGAGGCCACAGGGGTGAGCAGTACTTC. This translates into CASSLARGHRGEQYF.

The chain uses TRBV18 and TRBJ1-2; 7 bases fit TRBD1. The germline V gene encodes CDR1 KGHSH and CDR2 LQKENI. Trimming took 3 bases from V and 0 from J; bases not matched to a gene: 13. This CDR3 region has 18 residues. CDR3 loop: CASSPPGTAALTNYGYTF. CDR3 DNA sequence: TGTGCCAGCTCACCGCCCGGGACAGCCGCCTTGACTAACTATGGCTACACCTTC.

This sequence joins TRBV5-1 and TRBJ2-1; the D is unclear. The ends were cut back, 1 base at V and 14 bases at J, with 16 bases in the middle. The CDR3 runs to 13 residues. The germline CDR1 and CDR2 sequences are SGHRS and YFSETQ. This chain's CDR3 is CASSLTTGGMKFF. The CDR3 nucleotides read TGCGCCAGCAGCTTGACTACCGGTGGGATGAAGTTCTTC.

CDR3: CASSPLGHGYTGELFF. In DNA, the CDR3 is TGTGCCAGCAGCCCCTTAGGACACGGATACACCGGGGAGCTGTTTTTT. The chain has TRBV21-1 and TRBJ2-2; TRBD1 reflects the table's D call only, with no check against the DNA. TRBV21-1 is flagged as a pseudogene. The CDR3 is made up of 16 amino acids.

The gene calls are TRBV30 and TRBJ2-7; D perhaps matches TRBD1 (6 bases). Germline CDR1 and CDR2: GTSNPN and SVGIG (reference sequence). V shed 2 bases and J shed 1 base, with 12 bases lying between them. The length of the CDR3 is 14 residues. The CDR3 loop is CAWSSGTQSYEQYF. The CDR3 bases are TGTGCCTGGAGTTCCGGGACACAGTCCTACGAGCAGTACTTC.

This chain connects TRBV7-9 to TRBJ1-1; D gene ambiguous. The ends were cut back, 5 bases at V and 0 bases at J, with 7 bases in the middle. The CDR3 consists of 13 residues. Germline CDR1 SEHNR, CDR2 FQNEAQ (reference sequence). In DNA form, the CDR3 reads TGTGCCAGCAGCCCCCTTCTGAACACTGAAGCTTTCTTT. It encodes CASSPLLNTEAFF.

The CDR3 here is CASSEDHYGYTF. CDR3 DNA sequence: TGTGCCAGTAGTGAGGACCACTATGGCTACACCTTC. The V gene is TRBV19, the J gene TRBJ1-2; D not certain. V was pared by 5 bases and J by 3 bases, with 7 bases between. This CDR3 is built from 12 residues. Germline V gene sequence: CDR1 LNHDA, CDR2 SQIVND (reference sequence).

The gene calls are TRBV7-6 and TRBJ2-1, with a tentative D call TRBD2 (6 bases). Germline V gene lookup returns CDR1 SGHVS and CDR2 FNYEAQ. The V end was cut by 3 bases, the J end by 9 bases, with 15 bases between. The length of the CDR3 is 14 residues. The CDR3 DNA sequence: TGTGCCAGCAGCTTGGGAGGCGCTAGTATTGAGCAGTTCTTC. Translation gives CASSLGGASIEQFF.

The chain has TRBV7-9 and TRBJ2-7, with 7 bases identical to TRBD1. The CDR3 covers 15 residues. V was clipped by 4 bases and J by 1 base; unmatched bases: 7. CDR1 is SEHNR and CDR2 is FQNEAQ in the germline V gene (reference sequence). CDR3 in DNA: TGTGCCAGCAGCTCCCGGGACAGACTATCCTACGAGCAGTACTTC. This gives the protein CASSSRDRLSYEQYF.

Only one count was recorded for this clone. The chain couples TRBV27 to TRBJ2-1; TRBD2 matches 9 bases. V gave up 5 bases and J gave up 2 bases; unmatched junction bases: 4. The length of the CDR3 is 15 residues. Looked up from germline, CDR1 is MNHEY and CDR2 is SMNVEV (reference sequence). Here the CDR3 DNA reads TGTGCCAGCAGTCCTGGGACTAGCACCTACAATGAGCAGTTCTTC. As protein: CASSPGTSTYNEQFF.

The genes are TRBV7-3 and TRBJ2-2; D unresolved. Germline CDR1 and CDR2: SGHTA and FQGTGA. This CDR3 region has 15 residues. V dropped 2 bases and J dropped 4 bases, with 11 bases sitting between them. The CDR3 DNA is TGTGCCAGCAGCTTAGATATTCGCCTCACCGGGGAGCTGTTTTTT. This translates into CASSLDIRLTGELFF.

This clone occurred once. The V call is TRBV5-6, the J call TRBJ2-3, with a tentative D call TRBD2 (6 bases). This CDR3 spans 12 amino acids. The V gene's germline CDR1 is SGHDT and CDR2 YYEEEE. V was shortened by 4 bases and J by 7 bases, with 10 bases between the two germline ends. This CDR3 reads CASSRGSNTQYF. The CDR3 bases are TGTGCCAGCAGCCGGGGGTCAAATACGCAGTATTTT.

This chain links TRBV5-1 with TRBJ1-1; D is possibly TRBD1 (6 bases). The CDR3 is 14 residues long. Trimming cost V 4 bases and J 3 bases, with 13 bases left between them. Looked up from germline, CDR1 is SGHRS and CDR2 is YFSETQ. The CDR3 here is CASSAQGGDTEAFF. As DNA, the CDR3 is TGCGCCAGCAGCGCACAGGGTGGGGACACTGAAGCTTTCTTT.

CDR3 loop: CASNLEWGNLDTQYF. Here the CDR3 DNA reads TGTGCCAGCAATCTAGAGTGGGGTAATTTGGATACGCAGTATTTT. This chain joins TRBV11-2 and TRBJ2-3; D gene uncertain. There are 15 residues in the CDR3. V lost 7 bases, J lost 6 bases, and 20 bases lay in between. Germline V gene lookup returns CDR1 SGHAT and CDR2 FQNNGV.

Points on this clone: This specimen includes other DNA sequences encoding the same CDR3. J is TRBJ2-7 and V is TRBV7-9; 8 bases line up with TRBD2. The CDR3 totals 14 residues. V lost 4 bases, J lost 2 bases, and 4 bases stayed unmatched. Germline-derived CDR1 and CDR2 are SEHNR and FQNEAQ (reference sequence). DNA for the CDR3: TGTGCCAGCAGCTCGCCGGGACTAGCCTACGAGCAGTACTTC. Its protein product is CASSSPGLAYEQYF.

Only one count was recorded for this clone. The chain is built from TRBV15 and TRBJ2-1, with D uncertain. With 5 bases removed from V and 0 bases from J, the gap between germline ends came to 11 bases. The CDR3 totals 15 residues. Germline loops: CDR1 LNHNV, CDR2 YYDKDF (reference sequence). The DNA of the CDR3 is TGTGCCACCAGCCTTGTTGGGGACTCCTACAATGAGCAGTTCTTC. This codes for CATSLVGDSYNEQFF.

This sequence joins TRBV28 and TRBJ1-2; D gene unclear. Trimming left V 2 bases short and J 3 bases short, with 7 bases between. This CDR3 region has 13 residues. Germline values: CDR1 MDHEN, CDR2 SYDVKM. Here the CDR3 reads CASSLVTYYGYTF. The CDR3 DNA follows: TGTGCCAGCAGTTTAGTGACTTACTATGGCTACACCTTC.

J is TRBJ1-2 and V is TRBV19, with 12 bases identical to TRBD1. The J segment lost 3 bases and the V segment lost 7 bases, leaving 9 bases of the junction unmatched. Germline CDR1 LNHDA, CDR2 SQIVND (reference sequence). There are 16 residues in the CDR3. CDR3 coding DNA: TGTGCCAGTACTGGGACAGGGGGCATTCGGGACTATGGCTACACCTTC. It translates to CASTGTGGIRDYGYTF.

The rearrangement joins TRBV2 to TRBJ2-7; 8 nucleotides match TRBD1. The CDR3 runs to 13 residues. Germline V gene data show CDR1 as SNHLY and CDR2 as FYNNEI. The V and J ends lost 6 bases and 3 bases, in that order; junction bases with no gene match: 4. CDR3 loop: CASSPDRGYEQYF. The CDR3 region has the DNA TGTGCCAGCAGCCCCGACAGGGGCTACGAGCAGTACTTC.

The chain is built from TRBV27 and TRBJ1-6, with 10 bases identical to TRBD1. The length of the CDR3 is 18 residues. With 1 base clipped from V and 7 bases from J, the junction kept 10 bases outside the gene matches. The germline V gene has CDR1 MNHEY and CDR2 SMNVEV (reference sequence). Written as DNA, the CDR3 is TGTGCCAGCAGTTTATGGAAGAGCGGACAGGGGGACAATTCACCCCTCCACTTT. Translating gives CASSLWKSGQGDNSPLHF.

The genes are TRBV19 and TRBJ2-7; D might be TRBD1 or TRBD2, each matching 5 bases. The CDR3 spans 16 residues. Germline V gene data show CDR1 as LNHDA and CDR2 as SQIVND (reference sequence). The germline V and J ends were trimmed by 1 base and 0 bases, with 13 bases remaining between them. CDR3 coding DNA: TGTGCCAGTAGTATAGTCTCCGGGACCACCTCCTACGAGCAGTACTTC. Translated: CASSIVSGTTSYEQYF.

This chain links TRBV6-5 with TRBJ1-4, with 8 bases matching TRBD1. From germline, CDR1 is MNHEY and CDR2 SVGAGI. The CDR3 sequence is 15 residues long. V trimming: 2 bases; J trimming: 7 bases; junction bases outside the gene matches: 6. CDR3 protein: CASSYGQGSGEKLFF. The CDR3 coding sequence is TGTGCCAGCAGTTACGGACAGGGAAGCGGTGAAAAACTGTTTTTT.

CDR3 amino acids: CASSKTSVHEQYF. Written as DNA, the CDR3 is TGTGCCAGCAGCAAGACTAGCGTCCACGAGCAGTACTTC. V and J are TRBV7-7 and TRBJ2-7; TRBD2 agrees at 8 bases. Per germline, CDR1 SSHAT and CDR2 FNYEAQ (reference sequence). Trimming removed 5 bases from V and 5 bases from J; junction bases left unmatched: 5. CDR3 length equals 13 residues.